These T cell receptor beta chains were read from a single sample in a study of post-analysis software for immune sequencing data. TCRdb analysed the PCR reads with MiXCR anew, one entry per CDR3 protein. This sample yields roughly 670,000 distinct CDR3 sequences, of which over 45% are seen a single time; around 10% belongs to the top ten. Sample: blood. Receptors were obtained from a girl aged 2-10 years with multiple sclerosis. The CDR3 runs from the conserved cysteine through the conserved F or W. Fields, in order: J gene, CDR3 length, clone size, V gene, CDR3 protein. Clone sizes are given selectively: once, few, many, or a class where the clone is expanded.

>TRBJ2-3|17|few|TRBV6-5
CASSSQASAAGRDTQYF
>TRBJ2-7|14|few|TRBV6-5
CASSYGRPSHEQYF
>TRBJ1-2|13|-|TRBV3-1
CASSHGRLYGYTF
>TRBJ2-6|22|-|TRBV7-8
CASSPGSIVIPGRFSGANVLTF
>TRBJ2-7|13|-|TRBV20-1
CSAETGRNYEQYF
>TRBJ2-4|15|-|TRBV11-2
CASSPILGPKNIQYF
>TRBJ2-1|14|-|TRBV12-5
CASAQPGRYNEQFF
>TRBJ2-1|16|few|TRBV20-1
CSARPPLAGGINEQFF
>TRBJ1-4|14|-|TRBV7-9
CASNLLARDEKLFF
>TRBJ1-2|15|once|TRBV7-9
CASSNDWGANYGYTF
>TRBJ2-1|14|few|TRBV20-1
CSARWGSSYNEQFF
>TRBJ2-1|19|-|TRBV5-1
CASSLVGLAGVSSYNEQFF
>TRBJ2-1|17|-|TRBV7-9
CASSSTGSGVTYNEQFF
>TRBJ2-1|16|-|TRBV5-1
CASSLADHSSYNEQFF
>TRBJ1-4|13|-|TRBV7-6
CASVGGPGEKLFF
>TRBJ2-1|12|-|TRBV12-3/TRBV12-4
CASSADRESQFF
>TRBJ2-3|15|few|TRBV20-1
CSARDLRLITDTQYF
>TRBJ2-7|16|-|TRBV28
CASRGLTGYPSYEQYF
>TRBJ2-1|16|-|TRBV12-3/TRBV12-4
CASSLPLTGASQEQFF
>TRBJ2-5|13|-|TRBV7-2
CASSSRQVETQYF
>TRBJ2-3|16|-|TRBV15
CATSSDRAGYTDTQYF
>TRBJ2-1|17|few|TRBV25-1
CASSEPNPGPSYNEQFF
>TRBJ2-5|13|few|TRBV5-1
CASSLQGEETQYF
>TRBJ2-5|13|-|TRBV24-1
CATSDYNQETQYF
>TRBJ2-1|14|-|TRBV29-1
CSVATGRVHNEQFF
>TRBJ2-5|14|-|TRBV7-3
CASSLSAVQETQYF
>TRBJ2-3|16|-|TRBV4-2
CASSQEGGLVADTQYF
>TRBJ2-7|15|few|TRBV20-1
CSANSPDRGTYEQYF
>TRBJ2-7|15|-|TRBV20-1
CSAMPQGKISSEQYF
>TRBJ2-7|14|-|TRBV7-8
CASSLVAASYEQYF
>TRBJ2-4|11|-|TRBV20-1
CSVGTKNIQYF
>TRBJ1-1|16|-|TRBV7-6
CASSLEAAIGNTEAFF
>TRBJ2-3|15|few|TRBV5-1
CASSSNRPEADTQYF
>TRBJ2-1|15|-|TRBV2
CASSEAPGAWNEQFF
>TRBJ2-7|14|-|TRBV25-1
CASRGSGSLYEQYF
>TRBJ2-1|15|once|TRBV29-1
CSVEAAGGSYNEQFF
>TRBJ2-5|12|few|TRBV29-1
CSVEGQRETQYF
>TRBJ2-5|16|few|TRBV12-3/TRBV12-4
CASSLGDRASRETQYF
>TRBJ2-1|13|-|TRBV7-3
CASSSEYHNEQFF
>TRBJ2-5|15|-|TRBV5-1
CASSLSEGIGETQYF
>TRBJ2-7|15|few|TRBV6-1
CASRSTSGASYEQYF
>TRBJ2-7|16|few|TRBV12-3/TRBV12-4
CASSLSGWGKRYEQYF
>TRBJ1-1|15|-|TRBV6-2/TRBV6-3
CASVDREGRNTEAFF
>TRBJ2-1|16|-|TRBV2
CATHPGDGLLYNEQFF
>TRBJ2-7|14|-|TRBV5-1
CASSLADGAYEQYF